This T cell receptor beta chain was profiled in a study of T cell responses to AZD1222 COVID-19 vaccine. Study findings and constraints: Scientists sampled the repertoires only once the peak T cell response had passed.

Only in-frame clones appear in the TCRdb table, and some are missing; sequencing was by immunoSEQ multiplex PCR. This table holds roughly 69,000 clones, 80% found once. This clone was picked up a small number of times. Its matching antigen is unknown. Germline loops: CDR1 MDHEN, CDR2 SYDVKM. J lost 2 bases, V lost 7 bases, and 10 bases had no gene match. CDR3 length: 16 amino acids. Sequencing used peripheral blood, obtained 28 days after the second AZD1222 dose. The gene calls are TRBV28 and TRBJ2-3, with 9 bases lining up with TRBD2. The TCR originated in an adult who received the AZD1222 COVID-19 vaccine. CDR3 in amino acids: CASTKYSGGLTDTQYF. The DNA of the CDR3 is TGTGCCAGCACCAAATATAGCGGGGGCCTCACAGATACGCAGTATTTT.